The 3 T cell receptor beta chains below come from one sample, sequenced in a study of cytomegalovirus exposure and HLA in healthy donors. In the PCR, 60 Vbeta and 13 Jbeta primers were used. Sequenced by immunoSEQ multiplex PCR; TCRdb stores in-frame clones only, minus some. The data contain roughly 200,000 clones, around 77% of them singletons. Sequencing input: PBMCs. The receptors here all came from a man aged 25-40 years in good health and CMV-seronegative.

The chain couples TRBV7-9 to TRBJ1-4; the D gene is possibly TRBD1 (6 bases). Trimming pared 2 bases from V and 0 bases from J, leaving 13 bases between. The V gene's germline CDR1 is SEHNR and CDR2 FQNEAQ (reference sequence). The CDR3 is 17 amino acids. This chain's CDR3 is CASSLRGITSTNEKLFF. CDR3 nucleotide sequence: TGTGCCAGCAGCTTAAGGGGGATCACTTCAACTAATGAAAAACTGTTTTTT.

This rearrangement joins TRBV11-1 to TRBJ2-5, with D tentatively TRBD2 (6 bases). Germline V lookup: CDR1 SGHAT, CDR2 FQDESV (reference sequence). V was pared by 5 bases and J by 3 bases, with 22 bases between. The CDR3 is made up of 17 amino acids. The CDR3 coding sequence is TGTGCCAGCAGCCTTCCTCGCCGACTAGACCCTAAAGAGACCCAGTACTTC. This codes for CASSLPRRLDPKETQYF.

The chain has TRBV25-1 and TRBJ2-5; 10 nucleotides match TRBD2. This CDR3 has 17 amino acids. V was pared by 3 bases and J by 0 bases, with 7 bases of the junction left unmatched. Germline V gene sequence: CDR1 MGHDK, CDR2 SYGVNS. The CDR3 DNA reads as TGTGCCAGCAGTGATTGGACTAGCGGAACGAACCAAGAGACCCAGTACTTC. Amino acid sequence: CASSDWTSGTNQETQYF. Using reference TRBV25-1 and TRBJ2-5 for the parts outside the CDR3, the full variable domain is EADIYQTPRYLVIGTGKKITLECSQTMGHDKMYWYQQDPGMELHLIHYSYGVNSTEKGDLSSESTVSRIRTEHFPLTLESARPSHTSQYLCASSDWTSGTNQETQYFGPGTRLLVL.